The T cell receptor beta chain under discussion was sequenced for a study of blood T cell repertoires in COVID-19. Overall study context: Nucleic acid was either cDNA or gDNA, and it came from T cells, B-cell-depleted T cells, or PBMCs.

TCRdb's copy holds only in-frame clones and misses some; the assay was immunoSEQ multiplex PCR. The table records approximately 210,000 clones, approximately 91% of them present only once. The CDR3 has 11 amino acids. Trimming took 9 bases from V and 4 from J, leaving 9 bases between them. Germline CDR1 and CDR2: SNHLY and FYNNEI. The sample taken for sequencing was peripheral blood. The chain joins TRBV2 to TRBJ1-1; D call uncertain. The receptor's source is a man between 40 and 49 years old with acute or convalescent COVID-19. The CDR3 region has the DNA TGTGCCAGGACACAGAGCACTGAAGCTTTCTTT. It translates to CARTQSTEAFF.